This TCR beta chain was sequenced in a study of tumor and adjacent non-tumor tissue in lung cancer. No cell sorting was done before RNA was extracted from the tissue. This clonotype was counted between two and nine times. A modified ARM-PCR protocol with three rounds of nested PCR amplified TCRbeta. TCRdb re-called the multiplex PCR reads through MiXCR, storing one row per CDR3 protein. The repertoire consists of 130,000 or so distinct CDR3 sequences, with 66% occurring once and the leading ten covering roughly 13%. After removal of 7 bases from V and 7 bases from J, the junction contained 6 bases not matched to a gene. There are 13 residues in the CDR3. CDR1 and CDR2 (germline): KGHDR, SFDVKD.

The receptor was isolated from a man younger than 40 with non-small cell lung cancer. The V call is TRBV24-1, the J call TRBJ1-5, with TRBD1 matching 7 bases. Sample: lung tumor tissue. This CDR3 reads CATRTGTGQPQHF. CDR3 sequence (DNA): TGTGCCACCAGGACAGGGACGGGGCAGCCCCAGCATTTT.